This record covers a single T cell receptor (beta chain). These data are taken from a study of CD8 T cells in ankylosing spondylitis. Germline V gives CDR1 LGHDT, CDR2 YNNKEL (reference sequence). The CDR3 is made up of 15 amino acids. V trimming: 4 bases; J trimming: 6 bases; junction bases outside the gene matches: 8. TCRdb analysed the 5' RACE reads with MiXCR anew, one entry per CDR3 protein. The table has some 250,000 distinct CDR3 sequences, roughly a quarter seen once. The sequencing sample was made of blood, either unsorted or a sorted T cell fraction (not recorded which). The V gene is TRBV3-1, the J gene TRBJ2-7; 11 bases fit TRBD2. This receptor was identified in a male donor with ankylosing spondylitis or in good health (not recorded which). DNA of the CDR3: TGTGCCAGCAGCCTACAGACTAGCGGGGCCTTCGAGCAGTACTTC. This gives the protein CASSLQTSGAFEQYF.